The rows below give T cell receptor beta chains drawn from one sample of a study of blood T cell repertoires in COVID-19. Some clones are missing from TCRdb's copy, which holds only in-frame ones; the method was immunoSEQ multiplex PCR. The table lists some 250,000 clones, 88% of them singletons, with around 0.8% in the top ten. The sample taken for sequencing was peripheral blood. The receptors were gathered from a woman in her thirties with acute or convalescent COVID-19. CDR3s include the opening cysteine and the closing phenylalanine or tryptophan. Fields, in order: clone size, D gene, J gene, V gene, CDR3 length, CDR3 DNA, CDR3 protein. A D gene is named only where the DNA matches it firmly. Expanded clones get a size class; other rows say once, few or many, or leave the size out.

size: few
D: NA
J: TRBJ1-2
V: TRBV3-1/TRBV3-2
length: 14
DNA: TGTGCCAGCAGCCAGAGTCAGGGCTCCTATGGCTACACCTTC
CDR3: CASSQSQGSYGYTF

size: few
D: TRBD1
J: TRBJ2-7
V: TRBV6-5
length: 14
DNA: TGTGCCAGCACCGGAAGGGACAGGGACCACGAGCAGTACTTC
CDR3: CASTGRDRDHEQYF

size: once
D: NA
J: TRBJ1-5
V: TRBV4-1
length: 16
DNA: TGCGCCAGCAGCTTACAACCGCCCGGTGGGGGCCAGCCCCAGCATTTT
CDR3: CASSLQPPGGGQPQHF

size: NA
D: TRBD2
J: TRBJ2-1
V: TRBV20-1
length: 16
DNA: TGCAGTGCTAGTTGGACTAGCGGGGTCATCTACAATGAGCAGTTCTTC
CDR3: CSASWTSGVIYNEQFF

size: few
D: NA
J: TRBJ2-7
V: TRBV5-6
length: 15
DNA: TGTGCCAGCAGCTTGAAACCCACCTCCTACGACGAGCAGTACTTC
CDR3: CASSLKPTSYDEQYF

size: NA
D: NA
J: TRBJ2-3
V: TRBV29-1
length: 13
DNA: TGCAGCGTTGAAGAGGGAGGGGGGGGTACGCAGTATTTT
CDR3: CSVEEGGGGTQYF

size: few
D: NA
J: TRBJ1-4
V: TRBV2
length: 17
DNA: TGTGCCAGCACAAGACCACCAGACAGCCCAACTAATGAAAAACTGTTTTTT
CDR3: CASTRPPDSPTNEKLFF

size: few
D: TRBD2
J: TRBJ2-2
V: TRBV7-7
length: 18
DNA: TGTGCTAGCAGCCCGAGACTAGCGGAGACAAAAAACACCGGGGAGCTGTTTTTT
CDR3: CASSPRLAETKNTGELFF

size: NA
D: NA
J: TRBJ1-2
V: TRBV6-6
length: 14
DNA: TGTGCCAGCAGTTACTCCAGGGAGGCCTATGGCTACACCTTC
CDR3: CASSYSREAYGYTF

size: NA
D: TRBD1
J: TRBJ1-5
V: TRBV23-1
length: 20
DNA: TGCGCCAGCAGTCAATCACCTTTACAGGGGCGACAGAATAGCAATCAGCCCCAGCATTTT
CDR3: CASSQSPLQGRQNSNQPQHF

size: NA
D: NA
J: TRBJ2-7
V: TRBV19
length: 13
DNA: TGTGCCAGTAGCCAAATCCCCCCCTACGAGCAGTACTTC
CDR3: CASSQIPPYEQYF

size: NA
D: NA
J: TRBJ2-7
V: TRBV30
length: 12
DNA: TGTGCCTGGGGTACTAACTTTGACGAGCAGTACTTC
CDR3: CAWGTNFDEQYF

size: once
D: NA
J: TRBJ2-7
V: TRBV30
length: 15
DNA: TGTGCCTGGAGTGTAAGGCGAATCGGGGCCTACGAGCAGTACTTC
CDR3: CAWSVRRIGAYEQYF

size: NA
D: TRBD2
J: TRBJ2-1
V: TRBV7-6
length: 16
DNA: TGTGCCAGCAGCGTATATAGCGGGAGCCTTGACAATGAGCAGTTCTTC
CDR3: CASSVYSGSLDNEQFF

size: NA
D: NA
J: TRBJ2-5
V: TRBV11-2
length: 14
DNA: TGTGCCAGCAGCGCGATGAGGACTGCAAGAACCCAGTACTTC
CDR3: CASSAMRTARTQYF

size: NA
D: NA
J: TRBJ2-5
V: TRBV4-3
length: 13
DNA: TGCGCCAGCAGCCACCGACTTATAGAGACCCAGTACTTC
CDR3: CASSHRLIETQYF

size: NA
D: TRBD2
J: TRBJ2-1
V: TRBV4-2
length: 17
DNA: TGTGCCAGCAGCCAACGACTAGCGGGAGGCCCAACATTAGAGCAGTTCTTC
CDR3: CASSQRLAGGPTLEQFF

size: once
D: TRBD1
J: TRBJ1-1
V: TRBV11-2
length: 16
DNA: TGTGCCAGCAGCCCCATAGGGACAGGGCCGAACACTGAAGCTTTCTTT
CDR3: CASSPIGTGPNTEAFF

size: NA
D: TRBD1
J: TRBJ1-6
V: TRBV10-2
length: 14
DNA: TGCGCCAGCAGTGAAACAGGGGATAATTCACCCCTCCACTTT
CDR3: CASSETGDNSPLHF

size: NA
D: TRBD1
J: TRBJ1-4
V: TRBV29-1
length: 13
DNA: TGCAGCGTGGCGGGACAGTCTAATGAAAAACTGTTTTTT
CDR3: CSVAGQSNEKLFF

size: NA
D: TRBD1
J: TRBJ1-5
V: TRBV18
length: 14
DNA: TGTGCCAGCTCACAACAGGGGTCCTCGCAGCCCCAGCATTTT
CDR3: CASSQQGSSQPQHF

size: NA
D: TRBD1
J: TRBJ1-3
V: TRBV18
length: 16
DNA: TGTGCCAGCTCATCGGGACAGATTGGTACTGGAAACACCATATATTTT
CDR3: CASSSGQIGTGNTIYF

size: NA
D: TRBD1
J: TRBJ1-3
V: TRBV9
length: 17
DNA: TGTGCCAGCAGCGTAGGATCGGGACAGGGCTCTGGAAACACCATATATTTT
CDR3: CASSVGSGQGSGNTIYF

size: NA
D: NA
J: TRBJ2-5
V: TRBV11-2
length: 14
DNA: TGTGCCAGCAGCTTTGTCGCGGGAAGAGAGACCCAGTACTTC
CDR3: CASSFVAGRETQYF

size: NA
D: NA
J: TRBJ1-3
V: TRBV27
length: 13
DNA: TGTGCCAGCAGTTTGGCACAGGGAAACACCATATATTTT
CDR3: CASSLAQGNTIYF

size: NA
D: TRBD2
J: TRBJ2-2
V: TRBV29-1
length: 15
DNA: TGCAGCGTTTTGACTAGCGGGACTGCCACCGGGGAGCTGTTTTTT
CDR3: CSVLTSGTATGELFF

size: NA
D: NA
J: TRBJ2-4
V: TRBV3-1/TRBV3-2
length: 14
DNA: TGTGCCAGCAGCCACGGTCTAGCCAAAAACATTCAGTACTTC
CDR3: CASSHGLAKNIQYF

size: NA
D: TRBD2
J: TRBJ2-7
V: TRBV13
length: 15
DNA: TGTGCCAGCAGCTTGGGGACTAGCGGGGTCTACGAGCAGTACTTC
CDR3: CASSLGTSGVYEQYF

size: NA
D: TRBD1
J: TRBJ1-2
V: TRBV7-2
length: 15
DNA: TGTGCCAGCAGCTTAGGGGCAGGGGGGAGCTATGGCTACACCTTC
CDR3: CASSLGAGGSYGYTF

size: NA
D: TRBD1
J: TRBJ2-7
V: TRBV5-1
length: 14
DNA: TGCGCCAGCAGCCGTGGACAGGCGGACTACGAGCAGTACTTC
CDR3: CASSRGQADYEQYF